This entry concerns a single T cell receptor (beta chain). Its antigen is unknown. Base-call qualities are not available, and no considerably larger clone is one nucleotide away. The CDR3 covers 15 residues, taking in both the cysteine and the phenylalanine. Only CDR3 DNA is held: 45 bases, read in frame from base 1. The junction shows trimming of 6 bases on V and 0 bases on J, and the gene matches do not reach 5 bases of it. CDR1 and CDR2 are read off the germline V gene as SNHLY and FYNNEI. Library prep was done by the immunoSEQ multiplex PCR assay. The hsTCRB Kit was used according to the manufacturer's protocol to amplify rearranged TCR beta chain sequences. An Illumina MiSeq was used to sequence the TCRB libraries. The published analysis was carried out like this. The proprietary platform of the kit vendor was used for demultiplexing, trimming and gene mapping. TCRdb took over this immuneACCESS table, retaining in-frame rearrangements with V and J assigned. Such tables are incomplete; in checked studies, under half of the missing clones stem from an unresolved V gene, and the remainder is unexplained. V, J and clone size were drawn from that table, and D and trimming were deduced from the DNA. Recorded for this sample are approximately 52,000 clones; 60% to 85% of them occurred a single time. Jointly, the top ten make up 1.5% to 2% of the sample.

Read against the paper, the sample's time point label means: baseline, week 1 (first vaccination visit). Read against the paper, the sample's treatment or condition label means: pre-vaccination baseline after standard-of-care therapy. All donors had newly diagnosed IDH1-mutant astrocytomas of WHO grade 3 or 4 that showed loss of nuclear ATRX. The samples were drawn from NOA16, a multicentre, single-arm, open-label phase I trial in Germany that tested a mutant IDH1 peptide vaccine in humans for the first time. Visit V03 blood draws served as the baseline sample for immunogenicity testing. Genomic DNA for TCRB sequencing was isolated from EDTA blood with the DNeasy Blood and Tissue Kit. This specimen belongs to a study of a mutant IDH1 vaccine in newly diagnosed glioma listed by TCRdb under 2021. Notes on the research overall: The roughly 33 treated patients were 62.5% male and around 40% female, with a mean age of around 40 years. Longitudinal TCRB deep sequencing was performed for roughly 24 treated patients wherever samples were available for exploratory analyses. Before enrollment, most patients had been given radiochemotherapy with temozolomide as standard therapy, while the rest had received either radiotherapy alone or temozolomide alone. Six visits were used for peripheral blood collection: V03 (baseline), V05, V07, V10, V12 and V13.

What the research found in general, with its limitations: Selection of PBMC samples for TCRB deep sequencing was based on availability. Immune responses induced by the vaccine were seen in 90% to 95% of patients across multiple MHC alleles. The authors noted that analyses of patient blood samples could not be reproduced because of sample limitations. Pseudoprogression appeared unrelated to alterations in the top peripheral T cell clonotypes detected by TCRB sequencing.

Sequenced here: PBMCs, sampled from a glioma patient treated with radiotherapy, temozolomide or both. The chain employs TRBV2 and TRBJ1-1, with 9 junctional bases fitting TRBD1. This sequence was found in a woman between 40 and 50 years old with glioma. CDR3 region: CASSPQGAVNTEAFF. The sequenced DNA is TGTGCCAGCAGCCCACAGGGGGCGGTGAACACTGAAGCTTTCTTT.